Each of the 30 T cell receptor beta chains below was sequenced from the same sample in a study of blood T cells in healthy people across ages. Through a sample-barcoded 5' primer and a J-beta primer mix, a second PCR was run for roughly 6 to 11 cycles. MiXCR, run by TCRdb on the 5' RACE reads, gives a single entry per CDR3 protein. The profile covers 800,000 or so distinct CDR3 sequences, with about 42% appearing a single time and about a sixth taken by the ten largest. Sample: blood. The receptors originated from a man older than 75 in good health.

This clonotype was counted between two and nine times. The chain carries TRBV20-1 and TRBJ2-3; perhaps TRBD2 as D (6 bases). The V end was cut by 5 bases, the J end by 4 bases, with 22 bases between. Germline V gene data show CDR1 as DFQATT and CDR2 as SNEGSKA (reference sequence). This CDR3 is built from 16 residues. DNA of the CDR3: TGCAGTGCTCAGGTTCCGCTCGGGAGAGGATCAGATACGCAGTATTTT. This translates into CSAQVPLGRGSDTQYF.

The V and J genes are TRBV12-3 or TRBV12-4 and TRBJ2-5, with D possibly TRBD1 on 6 matching bases. CDR3 length: 17 amino acids. V shed 1 base and J shed 4 bases, with 19 bases lying between them. This CDR3 reads CASSLGRGRGVRETQYF. Here the CDR3 DNA reads TGTGCCAGCAGTTTAGGCCGGGGCAGGGGTGTACGAGAGACCCAGTACTTC.

This clonotype appeared a single time. This chain joins TRBV20-1 and TRBJ1-1; 7 nucleotides align to TRBD1. Germline V gene lookup returns CDR1 DFQATT and CDR2 SNEGSKA (reference sequence). Trimming at V came to 2 bases and at J to 7 bases, leaving 10 bases not matched to a gene. The CDR3 consists of 14 residues. CDR3 bases: TGCAGTGCTAGAAGGATAGGGGGCGCGGGTGAAGCTTTCTTT. This encodes CSARRIGGAGEAFF.

This clonotype was recorded at least ten times. The chain carries TRBV7-2 and TRBJ2-7; 12 bases are shared with TRBD2. The J segment lost 0 bases and the V segment lost 3 bases, leaving 9 bases of the junction unmatched. CDR1 SGHTA and CDR2 FQGNSA come from the germline V gene. The CDR3 has 18 residues. CDR3 coding DNA: TGTGCCAGCAGCTTCACCGGGGGGACTAGCGGGTTCTCCTACGAGCAGTACTTC. Protein: CASSFTGGTSGFSYEQYF. Using reference TRBV7-2 and TRBJ2-7 for the parts outside the CDR3, the full variable domain is GAGVSQSPSNKVTEKGKDVELRCDPISGHTALYWYRQSLGQGLEFLIYFQGNSAPDKSGLPSDRFSAERTGGSVSTLTIQRTQQEDSAVYLCASSFTGGTSGFSYEQYFGPGTRLTVT.

This clonotype was recorded many times. This rearrangement joins TRBV30 to TRBJ2-5; tentatively, D is TRBD1 (6 bases). CDR1 is GTSNPN, CDR2 SVGIG, per germline (reference sequence). V was clipped by 4 bases and J by 2 bases, with 11 bases between them. This CDR3 comprises 13 residues. CDR3 coding DNA: TGTGCCTGGACACAGGGTGAACAAGAGACCCAGTACTTC. Translating gives CAWTQGEQETQYF.

The gene calls are TRBV4-1 and TRBJ2-3; D remains unclear. Germline assignment: CDR1 MGHRA and CDR2 YSYEKL. V was shortened by 4 bases and J by 4 bases, with 12 bases between the two germline ends. This CDR3 comprises 14 residues. The CDR3 reads CASSRVERADTQYF. CDR3 nucleotide sequence: TGCGCCAGCAGCCGGGTGGAGCGTGCAGATACGCAGTATTTT.

The gene calls are TRBV5-1 and TRBJ2-7; unclear D gene. Trimming pared 2 bases from V and 6 bases from J, leaving 12 bases between. This CDR3 contains 13 residues. Looked up from germline, CDR1 is SGHRS and CDR2 is YFSETQ. CDR3 DNA sequence: TGCGCCAGCAGCTTTGGTCCCAACCCCGAGCAGTACTTC. Its translation is CASSFGPNPEQYF. Drawing the rest from reference TRBV5-1 and TRBJ2-7, the complete variable domain is KAGVTQTPRYLIKTRGQQVTLSCSPISGHRSVSWYQQTPGQGLQFLFEYFSETQRNKGNFPGRFSGRQFSNSRSEMNVSTLELGDSALYLCASSFGPNPEQYFGPGTRLTVT.

The CDR3 region has the DNA TGTGCCAGCAGCTTACAGGGCGCGAGGGATACGCAGTATTTT. Translation gives CASSLQGARDTQYF. The chain links TRBV5-4 to TRBJ2-3; weak D call: TRBD1 (6 bases). CDR1 is SGHNT, CDR2 YYREEE, per germline (reference sequence). Deletions cut 2 bases from V and 6 bases from J, with 13 bases between. The CDR3 has 14 amino acids.

The chain is built from TRBV11-2 and TRBJ2-1; TRBD2 is a possible D gene (6 bases). CDR3 length: 16 amino acids. The germline gives CDR1 SGHAT, CDR2 FQNNGV. Trimming shortened V by 1 base and J by 5 bases, and 15 bases separated the two germline ends. The CDR3 sequence: CASSLVGTSVNNEQFF. CDR3 coding DNA: TGTGCCAGCAGCTTAGTGGGGACTTCCGTTAACAATGAGCAGTTCTTC.

This clonotype was recorded at least ten times. The J gene is TRBJ2-7, the V gene TRBV5-1; 10 positions match TRBD2. With V trimmed by 7 bases and J by 5 bases, 9 bases remained unmatched. CDR1 is SGHRS and CDR2 is YFSETQ in the germline V gene. The CDR3 extends over 14 amino acids. Written as DNA, the CDR3 is TGCGCCAGCGGTTCTAGCGGGAGAGGCCACGAGCAGTACTTC. Protein: CASGSSGRGHEQYF.

This clonotype was counted at least ten times. V usage is TRBV20-1 and J usage is TRBJ2-1; D is unresolved. CDR1 is DFQATT, CDR2 SNEGSKA, per germline (reference sequence). The CDR3 is 11 residues long. Trimming left V 1 base short and J 8 bases short, with 6 bases between. The CDR3 nucleotides read TGCAGTGCTAGAGTTCGGGATGAGCAGTTCTTC. This codes for CSARVRDEQFF.

This clonotype was picked up a small number of times. The V and J genes are TRBV7-2 and TRBJ1-2; no clear D. There are 14 residues in the CDR3. Per the germline V gene, CDR1 is SGHTA and CDR2 is FQGNSA. Between the trimmed V and J ends, which lost 1 base and 8 bases, there was a span of 14 bases. The CDR3 DNA reads as TGTGCCAGCAGCTTAGGGGAGTCGTCATGGGGCTACACCTTC. Amino acids: CASSLGESSWGYTF.

The V gene is TRBV9, the J gene TRBJ2-5, with D perhaps assigned TRBD1 or TRBD2 (7 bases each). The DNA end is a closer match to TRBJ2-4, so the J assignment may be wrong. CDR1 and CDR2 from the germline V gene are SGDLS and YYNGEE. The CDR3 spans 15 residues. The CDR3 DNA sequence: TGTGCCAGCAGCCAGGGGGGGGTAGCCAAAAACATTCAGTACTTC. Its protein is CASSQGGVAKNIQYF.

On this clonotype itself: A much larger clone differs from this one at a single base, so this may be a read error. This sequence joins TRBV7-2 and TRBJ2-1; 7 nucleotides align to TRBD2. Germline V gene sequence: CDR1 SGHTA, CDR2 FQGNSA. The CDR3 totals 15 residues. The CDR3 loop reads CASSLGGSNYDEQFF. CDR3 DNA sequence: TGTGCCAGCAGCTTAGGCGGGAGTAACTACGATGAGCAGTTCTTC.

J is TRBJ2-3 and V is TRBV2; TRBD2 matches 10 bases. This CDR3 comprises 15 residues. Germline CDR1 and CDR2: SNHLY and FYNNEI. V shed 5 bases and J 8 bases; nucleotides not matched to a gene: 10. The CDR3 DNA follows: TGTGCCAGCAGTTGGAAAGCGGGAGGGCCATGTACGCAGTATTTT. It codes for CASSWKAGGPCTQYF.

This chain links TRBV7-9 with TRBJ1-2; no reliable D call. The CDR3 runs 11 residues. V was shortened by 6 bases and J by 8 bases, with 10 bases between the two germline ends. The germline V gene has CDR1 SEHNR and CDR2 FQNEAQ (reference sequence). CDR3 region: CASRAQPGYTF. CDR3 DNA sequence: TGTGCCAGCAGGGCCCAACCCGGCTACACCTTC.

J is TRBJ2-3 and V is TRBV7-3; tentative D call: TRBD1 (7 bases). Trimming took 5 bases from V and 2 from J, leaving 14 bases between them. CDR1 SGHTA and CDR2 FQGTGA come from the germline V gene. This CDR3 has 15 residues. The CDR3 sequence: CASSPQGGFTDTQYF. CDR3 sequence (DNA): TGTGCCAGCAGCCCTCAGGGGGGATTCACAGATACGCAGTATTTT.

The chain employs TRBV7-9 and TRBJ2-6, with 8 positions matching TRBD1. From germline, CDR1 is SEHNR and CDR2 FQNEAQ (reference sequence). Trimming removed 3 bases from V and 0 bases from J; junction bases left unmatched: 4. This CDR3 contains 17 residues. In DNA form, the CDR3 reads TGTGCCAGCAGCTTCCGGACAGGGATCTCTGGGGCCAACGTCCTGACTTTC. Its protein is CASSFRTGISGANVLTF.

V gene TRBV20-1 combines with J gene TRBJ1-1; perhaps TRBD1 as D (6 bases). The CDR3 runs 12 residues. With 7 bases removed from V and 3 bases from J, the gap between germline ends came to 12 bases. The germline V gene encodes CDR1 DFQATT and CDR2 SNEGSKA (reference sequence). The CDR3 loop is CSGATGYTEAFF. CDR3 nucleotide sequence: TGCAGTGGCGCAACAGGGTACACTGAAGCTTTCTTT.

This chain connects TRBV4-3 to TRBJ1-1; 8 bases are a match to TRBD1. The CDR3 length is 17 residues. Germline-derived CDR1 and CDR2 are LGHNA and YSLEER. V was pared by 4 bases and J by 4 bases, with 14 bases of the junction left unmatched. CDR3 loop: CASSPQWAGGQITEAFF. The CDR3, as DNA: TGCGCCAGCAGCCCGCAATGGGCAGGGGGCCAGATCACTGAAGCTTTCTTT.

This clonotype has a count of ten or more. DNA for the CDR3: TGCAGCGTTGTATATGGGACAGCCACAGATACGCAGTATTTT. Encoded protein: CSVVYGTATDTQYF. V is TRBV29-1 and J is TRBJ2-3, with 7 bases that match TRBD1. The ends lost 4 bases at V and 2 bases at J; junction bases unmatched: 6. Germline loops: CDR1 SQVTM, CDR2 ANQGSEA. The CDR3 is made up of 14 amino acids.

The chain employs TRBV19 and TRBJ1-1; possibly TRBD1 for D (5 bases). V was pared by 7 bases and J by 5 bases, with 17 bases between. The V gene's germline CDR1 is LNHDA and CDR2 SQIVND (reference sequence). The CDR3 is 14 residues long. The CDR3 DNA sequence: TGTGCCAGTAATGGGGGGAGACGACGAACTGAAGCTTTCTTT. Amino acids: CASNGGRRRTEAFF.

The chain has TRBV20-1 and TRBJ1-1; D is uncertain. The germline V gene has CDR1 DFQATT and CDR2 SNEGSKA (reference sequence). This CDR3 has 14 residues. Trimming took off 0 bases at V and 3 bases at J, with 11 bases between the two ends. CDR3 protein: CSARDPGGDTEAFF. The DNA for the CDR3 is TGCAGTGCTAGAGATCCGGGCGGCGACACTGAAGCTTTCTTT.

The gene calls are TRBV9 and TRBJ2-1; maybe TRBD1 (5 bases). V lost 4 bases, J lost 13 bases, and 21 bases lay in between. CDR3 length: 14 amino acids. The germline CDR1 and CDR2 sequences are SGDLS and YYNGEE. In DNA, the CDR3 is TGTGCCAGCAGCCACAGGCAGTTCCAAGAGACCCAGTTCTTC. Translating gives CASSHRQFQETQFF.

The chain employs TRBV25-1 and TRBJ2-3, with D possibly called TRBD1 or TRBD2 (5 bases each). From germline, CDR1 is MGHDK and CDR2 SYGVNS. V lost 3 bases and J 2 bases, leaving 15 bases between the germline ends. This CDR3 has 16 residues. The CDR3 is CASSDPSGRFTDTQYF. The CDR3 DNA follows: TGTGCCAGCAGTGACCCATCGGGGCGTTTCACAGATACGCAGTATTTT.

This clonotype showed up just once. V and J are TRBV6-1 and TRBJ2-7; D call uncertain. The CDR3 has 15 amino acids. Germline CDR1 and CDR2: MNHNS and SASEGT. V was clipped by 0 bases and J by 1 base, with 10 bases between them. CDR3 nucleotides: TGTGCCAGCAGTGAAGCGAGCACCCGATCCTACGAGCAGTACTTC. It translates to CASSEASTRSYEQYF.

This clonotype was seen a few times. The chain combines TRBV7-3 with TRBJ2-1, with D maybe TRBD2 (6 bases). CDR3 length: 14 amino acids. Germline values: CDR1 SGHTA, CDR2 FQGTGA. Trimming cost V 5 bases and J 2 bases, with 10 bases left between them. CDR3 sequence: CASSQAGTYNEQFF. DNA of the CDR3: TGTGCCAGCAGCCAAGCGGGTACCTACAATGAGCAGTTCTTC.

This sequence joins TRBV5-5 and TRBJ2-7, with TRBD1 matching over 7 bases. Germline values: CDR1 SGHKS, CDR2 YYEKEE (reference sequence). The CDR3 has 14 residues. Trimming removed 4 bases from V and 3 bases from J; junction bases left unmatched: 7. The CDR3 region has the DNA TGTGCCAGCAGCATCACAGGGGCCGGCTACGAGCAGTACTTC. Its protein product is CASSITGAGYEQYF. Full variable domain (rest looked up from reference TRBV5-5 and TRBJ2-7): DAGVTQSPTHLIKTRGQQVTLRCSPISGHKSVSWYQQVLGQGPQFIFQYYEKEERGRGNFPDRFSARQFPNYSSELNVNALLLGDSALYLCASSITGAGYEQYFGPGTRLTVT.

This clonotype has a handful of counts. This chain connects TRBV7-2 to TRBJ1-1; D is possibly TRBD1 (5 bases). Per the germline V gene, CDR1 is SGHTA and CDR2 is FQGNSA. Trimming left V 5 bases short and J 4 bases short, with 11 bases between. The length of the CDR3 is 13 residues. The CDR3 is CASSRFGGTEAFF. DNA of the CDR3: TGTGCCAGCAGCCGGTTTGGGGGCACTGAAGCTTTCTTT.

This clonotype was seen a few times. This chain uses TRBV7-2 with TRBJ2-3; D gene unclear. Looked up from germline, CDR1 is SGHTA and CDR2 is FQGNSA. V lost 0 bases, J lost 1 base, and 11 bases lay in between. This CDR3 is built from 16 residues. The CDR3 nucleotides read TGTGCCAGCAGCTTAGCGGCGGATACTCGCACAGATACGCAGTATTTT. It encodes CASSLAADTRTDTQYF.